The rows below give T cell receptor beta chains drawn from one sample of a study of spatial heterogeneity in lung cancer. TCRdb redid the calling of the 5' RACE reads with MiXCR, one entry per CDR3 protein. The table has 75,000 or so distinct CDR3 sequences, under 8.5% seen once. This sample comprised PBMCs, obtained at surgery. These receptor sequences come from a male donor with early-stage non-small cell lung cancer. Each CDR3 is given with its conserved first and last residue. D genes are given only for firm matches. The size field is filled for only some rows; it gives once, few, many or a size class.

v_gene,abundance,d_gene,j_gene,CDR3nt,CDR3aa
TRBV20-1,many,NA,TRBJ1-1,TGCAGTGCTAGTAAGGGTTGGGGGATGAACACTGAAGCTTTCTTT,CSASKGWGMNTEAFF
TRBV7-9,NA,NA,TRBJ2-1,TGTGCCAGCAGCTCCCACGGGGCTGGGGATGAGCAGTTCTTC,CASSSHGAGDEQFF
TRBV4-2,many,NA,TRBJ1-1,TGTGCCAGCAGCCAAGATGCAGGGCTGGGCACTGAAGCTTTCTTT,CASSQDAGLGTEAFF
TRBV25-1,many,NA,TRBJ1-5,TGTGCCAGCAAGGGGAGGCTTGGTCAGCCCCAGCATTTT,CASKGRLGQPQHF
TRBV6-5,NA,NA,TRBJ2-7,TGTGCCAGCGGCCAGGCTTACGAGCAGTACTTC,CASGQAYEQYF
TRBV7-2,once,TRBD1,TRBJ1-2,TGTGCCAGCAGCTTAAGGGCGCGACCCCGATACGGACAGGGAGATGGCTACACCTTC,CASSLRARPRYGQGDGYTF
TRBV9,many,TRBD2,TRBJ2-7,TGTGCCAGCAGCGTAGGGCTAGCGGGACTATACGAGCAGTACTTC,CASSVGLAGLYEQYF
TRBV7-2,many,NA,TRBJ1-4,TGTGCCAGCAGCTTAGGGCGACTAGGGAGTGAAAAACTGTTTTTT,CASSLGRLGSEKLFF
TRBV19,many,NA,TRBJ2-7,TGTGCCAGTAGTATAGGGATATCTAGCGCGCAAGCCTACGAGCAGTACTTC,CASSIGISSAQAYEQYF
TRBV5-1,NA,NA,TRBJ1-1,TGCGCCAGCAGCTTGCTGGGGGTCCCGGGCACTGAAGCTTTCTTT,CASSLLGVPGTEAFF
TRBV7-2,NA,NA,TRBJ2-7,TGTGCCAGCAGGGCCACTGCGACTAGTACCTACGAGCAGTACTTC,CASRATATSTYEQYF
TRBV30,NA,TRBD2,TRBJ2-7,TGTGCCTGGATAGGTCGGGAGGGTTACTACGAGCAGTACTTC,CAWIGREGYYEQYF
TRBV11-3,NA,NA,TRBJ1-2,TGTGCCAGCAGCTCTGTCAACTATGGCTACACCTTC,CASSSVNYGYTF
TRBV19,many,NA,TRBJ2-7,TGTGCCAGTAGCATAGGTAGGGGGGCAAAATACGAGCAGTACTTC,CASSIGRGAKYEQYF
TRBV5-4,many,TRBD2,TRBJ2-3,TGTGCCAGCAGCTTCGAGCGGGGACCCACAGATACGCAGTATTTT,CASSFERGPTDTQYF
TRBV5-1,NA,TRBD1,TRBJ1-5,TGCGCCAGCAGCCGGACAGGGGGCGACCAGCCCCAGCATTTT,CASSRTGGDQPQHF
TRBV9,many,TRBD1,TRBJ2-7,TGTGCCAGCAGCGTAGGTTGGCAGGGGGACTACGAGCAGTACTTC,CASSVGWQGDYEQYF
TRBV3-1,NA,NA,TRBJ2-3,TGTGCCAGCAGCCCCCGCTTCGGCCGCACAGATACGCAGTATTTT,CASSPRFGRTDTQYF
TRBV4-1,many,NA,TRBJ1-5,TGCGCCAGCAGCCAAGGGGGAGTACTTAGCAATCAGCCCCAGCATTTT,CASSQGGVLSNQPQHF
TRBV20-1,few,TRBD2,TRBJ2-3,TGCAGTGCTAAAGCGGGACCAGATACGCAGTATTTT,CSAKAGPDTQYF
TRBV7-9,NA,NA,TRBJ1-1,TGTGCCAGCAGCCTAGTATCGGGGCGGAACACTGAAGCTTTCTTT,CASSLVSGRNTEAFF
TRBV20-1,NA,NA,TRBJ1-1,TGCAGTGCTTTGCAGGGGACTCCTTCGGGGGTGGCTTTCTTT,CSALQGTPSGVAFF
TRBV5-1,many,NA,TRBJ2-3,TGCGCCAGCAGCCCTCGACTGTTAGTTCAGGGCACAGATACGCAGTATTTT,CASSPRLLVQGTDTQYF
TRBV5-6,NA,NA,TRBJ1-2,TGTGCCAGCAGCTTACCCCCGGACCAGAGGGGCTACACCTTC,CASSLPPDQRGYTF
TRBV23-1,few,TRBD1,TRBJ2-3,TGCGCCAGCAGTCGGGACAGGGGCACAGATACGCAGTATTTT,CASSRDRGTDTQYF
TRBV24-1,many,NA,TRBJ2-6,TGTGCCACCAGTGAGGTCGGCCCTGGGGCCAACGTCCTGACTTTC,CATSEVGPGANVLTF
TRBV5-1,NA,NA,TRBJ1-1,TGCGCCAGCAGCCCAGGGAACACTGAAGCTTTCTTT,CASSPGNTEAFF
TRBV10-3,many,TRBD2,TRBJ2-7,TGTGCCACACGGGGGACTAGCGGGAGAATCCTCGAGCAGTACTTC,CATRGTSGRILEQYF
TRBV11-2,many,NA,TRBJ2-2,TGTGCCAGCAGCCCAGTCAGTACAGGGACCGGGGAGCTGTTTTTT,CASSPVSTGTGELFF
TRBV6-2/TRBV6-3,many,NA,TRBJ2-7,TGTGCCAGCAGGGAGGACTTCTACGAGCAGTACTTC,CASREDFYEQYF
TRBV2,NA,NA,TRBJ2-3,TGTGCCAGCCGACTTACAGATACGCAGTATTTT,CASRLTDTQYF
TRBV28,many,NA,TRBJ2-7,TGTGCCAGCAGTCCATTTGGAGGGGATCTCTACGAGCAGTACTTC,CASSPFGGDLYEQYF
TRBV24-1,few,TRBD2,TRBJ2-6,TGTGCCACCAGTGCAGCTAGCGGGAGAATCCCTGGGGCCAACGTCCTGACTTTC,CATSAASGRIPGANVLTF
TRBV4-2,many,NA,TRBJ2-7,TGTGCCAGCAGCCCAGCCAGATCAGGGTACGAGCAGTACTTC,CASSPARSGYEQYF
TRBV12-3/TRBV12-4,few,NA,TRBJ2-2,TGTGCCAGCAGTTCGGAGGTGCCCGGGGAGCTGTTTTTT,CASSSEVPGELFF
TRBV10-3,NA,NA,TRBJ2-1,TGTGCCATCAGTGGGAATCGGGAGCAGTTCTTC,CAISGNREQFF
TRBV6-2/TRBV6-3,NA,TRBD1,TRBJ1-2,TGTGCCAGCAGTTACATTGACAGGGGAGGCTACACCTTC,CASSYIDRGGYTF
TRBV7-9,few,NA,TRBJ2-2,TGTGCCAGCACCCCGACAGCGTTCACCGGGGAGCTGTTTTTT,CASTPTAFTGELFF
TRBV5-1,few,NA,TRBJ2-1,TGCGCCAGCAGCTTGGGTGGAGAATCCTACAATGAGCAGTTCTTC,CASSLGGESYNEQFF
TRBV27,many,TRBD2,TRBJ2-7,TGTGCCAGTAGGACTAGCGGGACCTACGAGCAGTACTTC,CASRTSGTYEQYF
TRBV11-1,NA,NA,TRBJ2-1,TGTGCCAGCAGCTTACCGGCGGCCCTACGAGAAGAGCAGTTCTTC,CASSLPAALREEQFF
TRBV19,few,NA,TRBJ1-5,TGTGCCAGTACCATGCGGACATCAGATCAGCCCCAGCATTTT,CASTMRTSDQPQHF
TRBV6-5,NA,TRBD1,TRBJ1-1,TGTGCCAGCAGCCCGCCCGGGACAGTTGAAGCTTTCTTT,CASSPPGTVEAFF
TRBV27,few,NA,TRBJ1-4,TGTGCCAGCAGTTTGGTCCCAAGGACCGAAAAACTGTTTTTT,CASSLVPRTEKLFF
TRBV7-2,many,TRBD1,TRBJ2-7,TGTGCCAGCAGCCGGACAGGGAATGGCGAGCAGTACTTC,CASSRTGNGEQYF
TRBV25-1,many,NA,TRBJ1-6,TGTGCCAGCAGTGTCAACCCTACCGGGACTCCTAATTCACCCCTCCACTTT,CASSVNPTGTPNSPLHF
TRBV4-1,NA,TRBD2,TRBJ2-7,TGCGCCAGCAGCCAAGCCGTGGGAGGGGCCTACGAGCAGTACTTC,CASSQAVGGAYEQYF
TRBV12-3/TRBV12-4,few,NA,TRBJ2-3,TGTGCCAGCAGTTCTCTTGCGACGGGGTCAGATACGCAGTATTTT,CASSSLATGSDTQYF
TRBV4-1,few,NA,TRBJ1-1,TGCGCCAGCAGCTATTTAAGGCGGAACACTGAAGCTTTCTTT,CASSYLRRNTEAFF
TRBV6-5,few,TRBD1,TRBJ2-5,TGTGCCAGCAGATTCGGACAGGGGGGGACCCAGTACTTC,CASRFGQGGTQYF
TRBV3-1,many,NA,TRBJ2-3,TGTGCCAGCAGCCAGCTATCCGCAGATACGCAGTATTTT,CASSQLSADTQYF
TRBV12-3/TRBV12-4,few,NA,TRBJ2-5,TGTGCCAGCAGTTTTACCTCCGGGGAGACCCAGTACTTC,CASSFTSGETQYF
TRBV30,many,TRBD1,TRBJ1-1,TGTGCCTGTGGGGACAGGGGAGACACTGAAGCTTTCTTT,CACGDRGDTEAFF
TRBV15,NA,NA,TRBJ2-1,TGTGCCACCAGCCACCGGGGGTTCTTC,CATSHRGFF
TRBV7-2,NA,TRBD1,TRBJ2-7,TGTGCCAGCAGCTGGGCCGGGACAGCTTACTACGAGCAGTACTTC,CASSWAGTAYYEQYF
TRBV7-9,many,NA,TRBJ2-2,TGTGCCAGCAGCCCAAACACAGGACGGGCCACCGGGGAGCTGTTTTTT,CASSPNTGRATGELFF